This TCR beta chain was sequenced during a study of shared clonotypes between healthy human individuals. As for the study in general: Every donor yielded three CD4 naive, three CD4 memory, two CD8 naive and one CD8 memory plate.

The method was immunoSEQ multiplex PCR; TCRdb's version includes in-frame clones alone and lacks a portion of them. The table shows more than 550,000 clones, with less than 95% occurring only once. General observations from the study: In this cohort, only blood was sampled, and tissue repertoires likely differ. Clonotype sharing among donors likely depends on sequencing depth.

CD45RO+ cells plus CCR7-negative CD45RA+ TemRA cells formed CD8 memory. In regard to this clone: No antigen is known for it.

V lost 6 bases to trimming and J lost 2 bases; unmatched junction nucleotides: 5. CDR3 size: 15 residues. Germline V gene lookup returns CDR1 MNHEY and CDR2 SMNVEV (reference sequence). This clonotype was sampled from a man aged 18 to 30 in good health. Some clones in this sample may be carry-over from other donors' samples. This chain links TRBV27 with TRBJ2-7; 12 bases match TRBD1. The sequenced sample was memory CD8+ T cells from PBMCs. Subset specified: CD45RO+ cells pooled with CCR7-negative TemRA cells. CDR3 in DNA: TGTGCCAGCAGAACCGGGACAGGGGGCACCTACGAGCAGTACTTC. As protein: CASRTGTGGTYEQYF.